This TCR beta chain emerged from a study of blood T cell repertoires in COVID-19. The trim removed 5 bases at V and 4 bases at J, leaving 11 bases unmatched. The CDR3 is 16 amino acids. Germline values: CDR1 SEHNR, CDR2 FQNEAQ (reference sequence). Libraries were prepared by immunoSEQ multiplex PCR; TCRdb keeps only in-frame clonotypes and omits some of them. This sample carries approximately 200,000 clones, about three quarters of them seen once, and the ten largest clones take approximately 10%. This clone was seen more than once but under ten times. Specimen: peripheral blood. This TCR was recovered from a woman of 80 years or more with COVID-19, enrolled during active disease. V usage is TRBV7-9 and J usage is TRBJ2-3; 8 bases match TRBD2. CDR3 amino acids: CASSPRGGLAADTQYF. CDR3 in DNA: TGTGCCAGCAGCCCCCGGGGGGGGCTAGCCGCAGATACGCAGTATTTT.